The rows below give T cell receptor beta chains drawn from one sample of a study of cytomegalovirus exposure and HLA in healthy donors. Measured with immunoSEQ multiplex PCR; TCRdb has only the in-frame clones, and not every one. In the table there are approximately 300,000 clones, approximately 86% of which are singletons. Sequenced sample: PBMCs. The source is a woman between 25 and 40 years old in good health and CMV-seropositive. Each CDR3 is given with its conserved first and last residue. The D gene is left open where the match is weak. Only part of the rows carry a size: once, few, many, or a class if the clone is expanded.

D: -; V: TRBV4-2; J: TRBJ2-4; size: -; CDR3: CASSQTDMSLAKNIQYF; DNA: TGTGCCAGCAGCCAAACAGATATGAGCCTAGCCAAAAACATTCAGTACTTC
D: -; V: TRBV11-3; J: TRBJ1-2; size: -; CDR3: CASTLGGEGGYTF; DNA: TGTGCCAGCACCCTAGGGGGGGAAGGAGGCTACACCTTC
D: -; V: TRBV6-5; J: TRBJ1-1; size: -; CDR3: CASSFGTEAFF; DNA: TGTGCCAGCAGTTTCGGTACTGAAGCTTTCTTT
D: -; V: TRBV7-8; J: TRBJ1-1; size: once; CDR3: CASKSEGPNTEAFF; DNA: TGTGCCAGCAAGTCGGAAGGGCCGAACACTGAAGCTTTCTTT
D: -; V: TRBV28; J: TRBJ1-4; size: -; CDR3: CASSSRGRGATNEKLFF; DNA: TGTGCCAGCAGTTCCAGGGGCCGGGGGGCAACTAATGAAAAACTGTTTTTT
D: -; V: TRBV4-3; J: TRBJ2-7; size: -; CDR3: CASSQDGQERSYEQYF; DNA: TGCGCCAGCAGCCAAGATGGTCAGGAGCGGTCCTACGAGCAGTACTTC
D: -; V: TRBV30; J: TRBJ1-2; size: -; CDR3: CAWSVPGGGYGYTF; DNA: TGTGCCTGGAGTGTACCCGGGGGCGGCTATGGCTACACCTTC
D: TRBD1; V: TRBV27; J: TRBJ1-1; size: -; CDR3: CATTGTGRRTEAFF; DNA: TGTGCCACCACCGGGACAGGGAGGAGAACTGAAGCTTTCTTT
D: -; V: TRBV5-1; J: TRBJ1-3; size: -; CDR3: CASSNRTEPSGNTIYF; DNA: TGCGCCAGCAGCAACAGGACAGAACCCTCTGGAAACACCATATATTTT
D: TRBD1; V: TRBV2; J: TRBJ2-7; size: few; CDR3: CASSDFSGTAYEQYF; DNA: TGTGCCAGCAGTGACTTTTCCGGGACAGCTTACGAGCAGTACTTC
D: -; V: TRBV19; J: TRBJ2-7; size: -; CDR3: CASSGAYEQYF; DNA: TGTGCCAGTTCAGGGGCTTACGAGCAGTACTTC
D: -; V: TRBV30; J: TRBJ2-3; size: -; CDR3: CAWSVPRVLTLVTDTQYF; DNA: TGTGCCTGGAGTGTACCTCGGGTCCTAACCCTTGTTACAGATACGCAGTATTTT
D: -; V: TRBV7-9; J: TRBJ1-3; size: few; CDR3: CASSLAGSGNTIYF; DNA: TGTGCCAGCAGCTTAGCGGGCTCTGGAAACACCATATATTTT
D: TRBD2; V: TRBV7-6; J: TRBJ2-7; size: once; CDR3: CASSLATSGASYEQYF; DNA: TGTGCCAGCAGCTTAGCGACTAGCGGGGCCTCCTACGAGCAGTACTTC
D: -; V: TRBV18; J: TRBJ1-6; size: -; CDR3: CASSPRRGDSPLHF; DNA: TGTGCCAGCTCACCTCGGCGGGGGGATTCACCCCTCCACTTT
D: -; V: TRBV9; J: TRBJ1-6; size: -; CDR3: CASSVERLGSPLHF; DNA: TGTGCCAGCAGCGTAGAGCGTCTCGGTTCACCCCTCCACTTT
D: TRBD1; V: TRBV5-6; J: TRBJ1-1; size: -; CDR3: CASSLGQATMNTEAFF; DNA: TGTGCCAGCAGCCTAGGACAGGCCACAATGAACACTGAAGCTTTCTTT
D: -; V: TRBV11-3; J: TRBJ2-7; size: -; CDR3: CASPEQTEQYF; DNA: TGTGCCAGTCCCGAACAGACCGAGCAGTACTTC
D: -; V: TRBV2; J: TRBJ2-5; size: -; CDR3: CASYGVGEETQYF; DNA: TGTGCCAGCTATGGGGTGGGCGAAGAGACCCAGTACTTC
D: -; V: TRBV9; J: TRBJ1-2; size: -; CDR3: CASSAGGSYGYTF; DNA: TGTGCCAGCAGCGCTGGAGGGTCCTATGGCTACACCTTC
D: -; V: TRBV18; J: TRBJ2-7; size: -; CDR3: CASSHKGPPYEQYF; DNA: TGTGCCAGCTCACATAAGGGGCCCCCCTACGAGCAGTACTTC
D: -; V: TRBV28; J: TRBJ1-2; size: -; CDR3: CASSFGSGRLGYTF; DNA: TGTGCCAGCAGTTTTGGGTCGGGCAGATTAGGCTACACCTTC
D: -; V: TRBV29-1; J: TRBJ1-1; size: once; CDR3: CSVEVSSTMAFF; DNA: TGCAGCGTTGAAGTCTCTTCAACCATGGCTTTCTTT
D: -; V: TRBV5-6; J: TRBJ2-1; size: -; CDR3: CASSLGTLGRGGEQFF; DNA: TGTGCCAGCAGCTTGGGAACGTTGGGTAGGGGTGGCGAGCAGTTCTTC
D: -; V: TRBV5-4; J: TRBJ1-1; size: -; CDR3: CASSLEAGFLGTEAFF; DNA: TGTGCCAGCAGCTTGGAGGCAGGCTTTTTGGGGACTGAAGCTTTCTTT
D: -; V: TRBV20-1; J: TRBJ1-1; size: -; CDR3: CSAPLQVRAFF; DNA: TGCAGTGCCCCTTTACAGGTACGGGCTTTCTTT
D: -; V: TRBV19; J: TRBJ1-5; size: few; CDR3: CASSGQGGNQPQHF; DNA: TGTGCCAGTAGTGGGCAGGGAGGCAATCAGCCCCAGCATTTT
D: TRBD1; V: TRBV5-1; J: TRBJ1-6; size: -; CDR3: CASSGGQGLGGSPLHF; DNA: TGCGCCAGCAGCGGGGGACAGGGGCTGGGCGGGTCACCCCTCCACTTT
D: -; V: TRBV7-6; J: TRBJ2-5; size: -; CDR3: CASSLGWRQETQYF; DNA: TGTGCCAGCAGCTTAGGATGGCGGCAAGAGACCCAGTACTTC
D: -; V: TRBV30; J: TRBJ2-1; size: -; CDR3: CAWSAQYNEQFF; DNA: TGTGCCTGGAGTGCACAGTACAATGAGCAGTTCTTC
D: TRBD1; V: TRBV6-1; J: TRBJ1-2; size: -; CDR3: CASSRDSWGYTF; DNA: TGTGCCAGCAGTCGGGACAGTTGGGGCTACACCTTC
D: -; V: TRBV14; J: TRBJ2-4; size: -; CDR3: CASSQARPSGFFGWEYF; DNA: TGTGCCAGCAGCCAAGCCCGGCCGTCCGGTTTTTTTGGGTGGGAGTACTTC
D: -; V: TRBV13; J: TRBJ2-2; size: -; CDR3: CASSVRVGELFF; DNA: TGTGCCAGCAGCGTACGGGTCGGGGAGCTGTTTTTT
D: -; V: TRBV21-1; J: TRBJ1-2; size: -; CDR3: CASKPGQGRPFNYGYTF; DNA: TGTGCCAGTAAACCGGGACAGGGAAGGCCCTTTAACTATGGCTACACCTTC
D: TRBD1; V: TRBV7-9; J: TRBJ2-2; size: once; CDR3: CASSPPGQGVTGELFF; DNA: TGTGCCAGCAGCCCACCGGGACAGGGTGTTACCGGGGAGCTGTTTTTT
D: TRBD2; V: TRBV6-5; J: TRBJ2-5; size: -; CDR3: CASSKTSGGEGTQYF; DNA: TGTGCCAGCAGCAAGACTAGCGGGGGGGAGGGGACCCAGTACTTC
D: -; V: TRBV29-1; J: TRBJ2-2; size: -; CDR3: CSVELGVIGELFF; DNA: TGCAGCGTTGAGCTGGGGGTCATCGGGGAGCTGTTTTTT
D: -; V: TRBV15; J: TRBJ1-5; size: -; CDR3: CATSRGQVSNQPQHF; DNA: TGTGCCACCAGCAGAGGGCAGGTTAGCAATCAGCCCCAGCATTTT
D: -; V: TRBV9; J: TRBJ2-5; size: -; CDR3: CASSEPGVETQYF; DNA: TGTGCCAGCAGCGAACCGGGTGTCGAGACCCAGTACTTC
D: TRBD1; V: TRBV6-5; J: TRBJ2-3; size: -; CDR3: CASSATGPDTQYF; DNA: TGTGCCAGCAGTGCGACAGGGCCAGATACGCAGTATTTT
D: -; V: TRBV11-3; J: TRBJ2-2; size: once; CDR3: CASSFYTGELFF; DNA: TGTGCCAGCAGCTTCTACACCGGGGAGCTGTTTTTT
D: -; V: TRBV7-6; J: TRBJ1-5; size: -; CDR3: CASSLTGGNQPQHF; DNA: TGTGCCAGCAGCTTAACGGGAGGCAATCAGCCCCAGCATTTT
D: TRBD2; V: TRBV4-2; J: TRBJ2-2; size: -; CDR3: CASSQEDSGGSGELFF; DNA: TGTGCCAGCAGCCAAGAGGATAGCGGGGGGTCCGGGGAGCTGTTTTTT
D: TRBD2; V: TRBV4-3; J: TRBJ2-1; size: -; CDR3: CASSQPGTRDEQFF; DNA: TGCGCCAGCAGCCAGCCCGGGACTAGAGATGAGCAGTTCTTC
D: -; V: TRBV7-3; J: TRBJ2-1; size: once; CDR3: CASSSDQERDEQFF; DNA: TGTGCCAGCAGCTCGGACCAAGAGAGGGATGAGCAGTTCTTC
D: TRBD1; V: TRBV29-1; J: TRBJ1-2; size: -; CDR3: CSVESWGTAYYGYTF; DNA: TGCAGCGTTGAAAGTTGGGGGACAGCCTACTATGGCTACACCTTC
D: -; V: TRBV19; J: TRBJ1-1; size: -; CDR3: CASSYRASNTEAFF; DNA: TGTGCCAGTAGCTACCGGGCCAGTAACACTGAAGCTTTCTTT
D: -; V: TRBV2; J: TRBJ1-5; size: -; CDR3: CASTLAPIQGGRNQPQHF; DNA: TGTGCCAGCACTCTTGCCCCGATACAGGGCGGGAGGAATCAGCCCCAGCATTTT
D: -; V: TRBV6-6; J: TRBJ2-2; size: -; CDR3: CASSYRVNGELFF; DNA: TGTGCCAGCAGTTACAGGGTAAACGGGGAGCTGTTTTTT
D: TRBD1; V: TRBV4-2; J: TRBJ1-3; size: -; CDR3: CASSQATGAGNTIYF; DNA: TGTGCCAGCAGCCAAGCCACAGGGGCTGGAAACACCATATATTTT
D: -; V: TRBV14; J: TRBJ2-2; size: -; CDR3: CASSQSTGELFF; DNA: TGTGCCAGCAGCCAGAGCACCGGGGAGCTGTTTTTT
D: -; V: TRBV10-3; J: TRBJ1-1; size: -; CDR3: CAISEVGTNTEAFF; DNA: TGTGCCATCAGTGAGGTCGGGACGAACACTGAAGCTTTCTTT
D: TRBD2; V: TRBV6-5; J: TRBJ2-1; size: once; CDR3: CASRRGRGTYNEQFF; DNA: TGTGCCAGCAGACGCGGGAGGGGCACCTACAATGAGCAGTTCTTC
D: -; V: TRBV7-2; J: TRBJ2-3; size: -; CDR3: CASSLRQVVDTQYF; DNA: TGTGCCAGCAGCTTGAGGCAGGTCGTAGATACGCAGTATTTT
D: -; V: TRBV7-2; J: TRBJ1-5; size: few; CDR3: CASSFRMDQPQHF; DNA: TGTGCCAGCAGCTTCAGGATGGATCAGCCCCAGCATTTT
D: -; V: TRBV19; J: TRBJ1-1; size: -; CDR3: CASHRTDNTEAFF; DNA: TGTGCCAGTCACAGGACGGATAACACTGAAGCTTTCTTT
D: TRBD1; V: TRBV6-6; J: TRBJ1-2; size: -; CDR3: CASTKDRVGYGYTF; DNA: TGTGCCAGCACCAAAGACAGGGTGGGCTATGGCTACACCTTC
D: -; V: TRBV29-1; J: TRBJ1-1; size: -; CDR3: CSVDRVTEAFF; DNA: TGCAGCGTTGACAGGGTCACTGAAGCTTTCTTT
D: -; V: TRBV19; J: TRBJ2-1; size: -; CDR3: CASSMDGSSYNEQFF; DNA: TGTGCCAGTAGTATGGATGGAAGCTCCTACAATGAGCAGTTCTTC
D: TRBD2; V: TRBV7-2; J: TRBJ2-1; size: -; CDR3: CASSLMVRTSPYNEQFF; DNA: TGTGCCAGCAGCTTAATGGTCAGGACTAGTCCCTACAATGAGCAGTTCTTC